The clone carrying this T cell receptor beta chain has a count of ten or more. Its target is not known. This library used around 0.4 ug RNA and molecular barcoded adaptors spanning alpha/delta and beta/gamma chains. TCRdb passed the reads through MiXCR, listing each CDR3 protein once. In the table there are over 25,000 distinct CDR3 sequences, around an eighth of which are singletons. This specimen comes from a study of read filtering for tumor transcriptome and immune sequencing. The wider study: RNA-seq yielded only roughly 80 to 1,400 TCR reads, IR-seq about 4.05 to 11 million.

Study conclusions and caveats: The sorted CD138-negative fraction was a mixed bone marrow immune population, not purified T cells. Approximately 77% of IR-seq clonotypes had a single read, yet these held 3% to 4% of reads.

The TCR comes from a donor at least 40 years old with multiple myeloma. What was sequenced was a population of CD138-negative cells sorted from bone marrow.

The CDR3 bases are TGTGCCAGCAGCATCGGTTGGGGGGCCGAGCAGCCCCAGCATTTT. Translating gives CASSIGWGAEQPQHF. J is TRBJ1-5 and V is TRBV11-2; TRBD1 might be the D (6 bases). CDR3 length: 15 amino acids. CDR1 is SGHAT, CDR2 FQNNGV, per germline. Trimming cost V 5 bases and J 7 bases, with 18 bases left between them.